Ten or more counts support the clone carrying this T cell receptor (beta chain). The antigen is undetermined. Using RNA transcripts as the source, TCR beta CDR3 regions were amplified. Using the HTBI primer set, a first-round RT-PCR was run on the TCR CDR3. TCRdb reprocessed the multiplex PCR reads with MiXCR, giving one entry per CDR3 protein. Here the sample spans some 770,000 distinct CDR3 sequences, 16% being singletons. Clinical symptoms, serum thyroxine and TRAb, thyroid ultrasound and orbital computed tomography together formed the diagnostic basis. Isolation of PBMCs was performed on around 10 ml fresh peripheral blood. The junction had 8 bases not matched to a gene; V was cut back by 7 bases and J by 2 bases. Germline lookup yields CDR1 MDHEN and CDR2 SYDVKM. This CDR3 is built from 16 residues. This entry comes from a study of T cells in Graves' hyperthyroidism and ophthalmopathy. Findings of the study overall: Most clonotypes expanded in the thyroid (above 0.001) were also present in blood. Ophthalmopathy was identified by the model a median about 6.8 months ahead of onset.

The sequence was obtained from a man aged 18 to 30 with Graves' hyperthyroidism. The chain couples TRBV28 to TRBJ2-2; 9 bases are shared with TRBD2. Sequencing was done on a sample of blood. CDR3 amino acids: CASTATSGRNTGELFF. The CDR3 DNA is TGTGCCAGCACCGCGACTAGCGGCCGAAACACCGGGGAGCTGTTTTTT.